A selection of T cell receptor beta chains follows, all from one sample in a study of graft-versus-host responses after intestinal transplantation. Produced via immunoSEQ multiplex PCR; TCRdb's table is partial and in-frame only. The sample yields more than 55,000 clones, approximately 90% seen once. The starting material was PBMCs, obtained 26 days after transplant. These receptors all come from a human patient who received an intestinal transplant, so some T cells may come from the graft donor. Each CDR3 is given with its conserved first and last residue. Clone size, where shown, is once, few, many, or a class for clones that have expanded.

V gene	clone size	J gene	CDR3 protein
TRBV30	-	TRBJ2-7	CASGVGPYEQYF
TRBV6-4	few	TRBJ2-3	CASSGQAGSSTDTQYF
TRBV10-3	-	TRBJ2-1	CAISESPSGKDNEQFF
TRBV28	once	TRBJ1-1	CASSQGNEAFF
TRBV15	-	TRBJ2-1	CATSGERELDYNEQFF
TRBV9	-	TRBJ1-1	CASSPDGGNTEAFF
TRBV4-1	few	TRBJ1-1	CASSQGHRVNTEAFF
TRBV30	once	TRBJ1-2	CAWSAGISGVDYGYTF
TRBV7-9	few	TRBJ2-7	CASRGTNYEQYF
TRBV7-9	-	TRBJ1-2	CASSFSPLDTNYGYTF
TRBV6-1	once	TRBJ2-7	CASSPTGTFSYEQYF
TRBV19	-	TRBJ2-7	CASSRGNEQYF
TRBV10-2	-	TRBJ2-1	CASSESLGAGGLGEQFF
TRBV28	-	TRBJ2-7	CASSLRFGTSGTHEQYF
TRBV28	-	TRBJ2-5	CASRLAGNQETQYF
TRBV7-9	-	TRBJ2-3	CASSKQGASTDTQYF